The rows below give T cell receptor beta chains drawn from one sample of a study of technical replicates of blood from a handful of donors. Using immunoSEQ multiplex PCR, the repertoire was profiled, and TCRdb retains in-frame clones only, with some absent. The table includes approximately 70,000 clones, 95% to 97% detected once. Sequencing was performed on T cells isolated from PBMCs. The receptors originated from a human donor in good health. CDR3s include the opening cysteine and the closing phenylalanine or tryptophan. The order of the fields is V gene, clone size, J gene, CDR3 length, D gene, CDR3 DNA, CDR3 protein. A D gene is named only where the DNA matches it firmly. The size of a clone is reported for some rows only, either as once, few or many, or as a class for expanded clones.

>TRBV5-6|NA|TRBJ2-2|11|NA
TGTGCCAGCAGCTTGTCTGGGGAGCTGTTTTTT
CASSLSGELFF
>TRBV15|NA|TRBJ1-1|14|NA
TGTGCCACCAGCAGCCGACGAGGGCTCGCTGAAGCTTTCTTT
CATSSRRGLAEAFF
>TRBV27|once|TRBJ2-2|13|NA
TGTGCCAGCAGTCCAGGGCTTTGGGGGGAGCTGTTTTTT
CASSPGLWGELFF
>TRBV18|NA|TRBJ2-1|13|NA
TGTGCCAGCTCACAGTCGGCGGCCAATGAGCAGTTCTTC
CASSQSAANEQFF
>TRBV7-2|NA|TRBJ2-3|15|TRBD2
TGTGCCAGCAGCTTAGCGCGGGGGGACACAGATACGCAGTATTTT
CASSLARGDTDTQYF
>TRBV28|NA|TRBJ2-7|14|TRBD2
TGTGCCAGCAGTCCCTGGGAGGGTTCCTACGAGCAGTACTTC
CASSPWEGSYEQYF
>TRBV25-1|NA|TRBJ1-2|15|TRBD1
TGTGCCAGCAGTGTCACAGGGGGAGCTAACTATGGCTACACCTTC
CASSVTGGANYGYTF
>TRBV27|NA|TRBJ2-3|13|NA
TGTGCCAGCAGTCCCCCTTTGACAGATACGCAGTATTTT
CASSPPLTDTQYF
>TRBV2|NA|TRBJ2-7|15|TRBD2
TGTGCCAGCAAGACGGGGACTAGCGGCCTCTACGAGCAGTACTTC
CASKTGTSGLYEQYF
>TRBV28|NA|TRBJ2-5|13|NA
TGTGCCAGCACACTCCGAGGGATGGAGACCCAGTACTTC
CASTLRGMETQYF
>TRBV5-1|once|TRBJ2-1|11|NA
TGCGCCAGCAGGACGGAAGGGGGGCAGTTCTTC
CASRTEGGQFF
>TRBV5-1|NA|TRBJ2-7|13|TRBD1
TGCGCCAGCAGACCCGACAGGGCCTACGAGCAGTACTTC
CASRPDRAYEQYF
>TRBV4-1|NA|TRBJ2-2|16|TRBD1
TGCGCCAGCAGCCAACTTCCCGGGACAGGGACCGGGGAGCTGTTTTTT
CASSQLPGTGTGELFF
>TRBV29-1|once|TRBJ2-1|15|NA
TGCAGCGTTGAAACCTTCGAGGTCGGGGGATATGAGCAGTTCTTC
CSVETFEVGGYEQFF
>TRBV6-6|NA|TRBJ2-2|15|TRBD1
TGTGCCAGCAGCCCTCGACAGGGATCCTCCGGGGAGCTGTTTTTT
CASSPRQGSSGELFF
>TRBV5-6|NA|TRBJ2-1|15|TRBD1
TGTGCCAGCAGCTTGGGGGGACAGACCTACAATGAGCAGTTCTTC
CASSLGGQTYNEQFF
>TRBV19|NA|TRBJ2-7|15|NA
TGTGCCAGTAGTATTGGGGGACAGCGTGGGGGGGAGCAGTACTTC
CASSIGGQRGGEQYF
>TRBV28|NA|TRBJ2-2|11|NA
TGTGCCAGCAGTTTTCCGGGGGAGCTGTTTTTT
CASSFPGELFF
>TRBV10-1|NA|TRBJ1-6|15|NA
TGCGCCAGCAGTGAGTCTCGGGGGGGGAATTCACCCCTCCACTTT
CASSESRGGNSPLHF
>TRBV28|NA|TRBJ2-7|16|TRBD2
TGTGCCAGCAATCCAGCCCCTTACGGGAGGGGGGCCGAGCAGTACTTC
CASNPAPYGRGAEQYF
>TRBV11-2|NA|TRBJ1-2|14|TRBD1
TGTGCCAGCAGCCACCCGACAGGGGACTATGGCTACACCTTC
CASSHPTGDYGYTF
>TRBV28|NA|TRBJ2-7|14|TRBD1
TGTGCCGCCGAACCGGGACAGGGAACGTACGAGCAGTACTTC
CAAEPGQGTYEQYF
>TRBV11-2|once|TRBJ1-3|15|TRBD1
TGTGCCAGCAGCTCACAGGGGGCGACTGGAAACACCATATATTTT
CASSSQGATGNTIYF
>TRBV15|NA|TRBJ2-7|15|TRBD2
TGTGCCACCAGCTTTAGCGGGAGCTCCTCCTACGAGCAGTACTTC
CATSFSGSSSYEQYF
>TRBV4-1|NA|TRBJ2-7|15|NA
TGCGCCAGCAGCCACCCCGGAGGCGCAATCTACGAGCAGTACTTC
CASSHPGGAIYEQYF
>TRBV5-1|NA|TRBJ1-1|18|NA
TGCGCCAGCAGCTTAATACTCAGGGCCCTAACGGAGAGCACTGAAGCTTTCTTT
CASSLILRALTESTEAFF
>TRBV27|once|TRBJ1-2|14|NA
TGTGCCAGCAGTATATCCGCAGGGATGCGCGGCTACACCTTC
CASSISAGMRGYTF
>TRBV7-6|NA|TRBJ1-1|14|NA
TGTGCCAGCAGCTTAAACCTGCTGACAGTTGAAGCTTTCTTT
CASSLNLLTVEAFF
>TRBV27|NA|TRBJ1-3|13|NA
TGTGCCAGCAGCTCGGTTTTAGGGGGCACCATATATTTT
CASSSVLGGTIYF
>TRBV7-9|NA|TRBJ1-2|15|NA
TGTGCCAGCAGCCCTCGGGACTCACCTAACTATGGCTACACCTTC
CASSPRDSPNYGYTF
>TRBV4-1|NA|TRBJ1-1|13|NA
TGCGCCAGCAGCCAAGGGGCAAACACTGAAGCTTTCTTT
CASSQGANTEAFF
>TRBV30|NA|TRBJ2-7|18|TRBD2
TGTGCCTGGAATCCCGATGACCGGGAACTAGCGAGATCCTACGAGCAGTACTTC
CAWNPDDRELARSYEQYF
>TRBV6-1|NA|TRBJ1-2|15|TRBD1
TGTGCCAGCAAAGGGACAGGGCCGCCCCTAGGGGGCTACACCTTC
CASKGTGPPLGGYTF
>TRBV6-6|NA|TRBJ2-5|13|TRBD2
TGTGCCAGCTCTAGCGGGGAACAAGAGACCCAGTACTTC
CASSSGEQETQYF
>TRBV6-5|NA|TRBJ2-1|14|NA
TGTGCCAGCAGCCCCGGGACTTTCTACAATGAGCAGTTCTTC
CASSPGTFYNEQFF
>TRBV27|once|TRBJ1-5|16|TRBD1
TGTGCCAGCAGTTTATCTGGGACAGGGGACAATCAGCCCCAGCATTTT
CASSLSGTGDNQPQHF
>TRBV4-1|NA|TRBJ2-1|16|TRBD2
TGCGCCAGCAGCCAAGACCAGCGGGAGGCGTGGAATGAGCAGTTCTTC
CASSQDQREAWNEQFF
>TRBV6-6|NA|TRBJ2-4|16|TRBD2
TGTGCCAGCAGTTACTCGGGAGGGAGGGCCGGGGACATTCAGTACTTC
CASSYSGGRAGDIQYF
>TRBV28|NA|TRBJ2-1|17|TRBD1
TGTGCCAGCAGTTCCCGACAGGGGACCCCGTACAGGAATGAGCAGTTCTTC
CASSSRQGTPYRNEQFF